These 14 T cell receptor beta chains came from one sample sequenced in a study of T cell repertoires in cytomegalovirus infection. Each CDR3 protein is one row after TCRdb ran MiXCR on the reads. The data contain fewer than 400,000 distinct CDR3 sequences, around a sixth of them singletons. Material for sequencing was PBMCs. The receptors derive from a human donor in good health (CMV status not recorded). Some clones in this sample may be carry-over from other donors' samples.

The sample holds a few counts of this clonotype. This chain links TRBV27 with TRBJ2-7; no reliable D call. CDR1 and CDR2 from the germline V gene are MNHEY and SMNVEV (reference sequence). There are 12 residues in the CDR3. V was trimmed by 4 bases and J by 3 bases, leaving 7 bases between them. This chain's CDR3 is CASSSSIYEQYF. CDR3 bases: TGTGCCAGCAGTTCTAGTATCTACGAGCAGTACTTC.

There are many counts of this clonotype. The genes are TRBV7-9 and TRBJ2-3; D is undetermined. This CDR3 is built from 12 residues. The germline gives CDR1 SEHNR, CDR2 FQNEAQ (reference sequence). Trimming stripped 2 bases from V and 5 bases from J, with 5 bases between. CDR3 coding DNA: TGTGCCAGCAGCTTATCGGTAGATACGCAGTATTTT. Encoded protein: CASSLSVDTQYF.

This clonotype has more than one count but fewer than ten. The chain uses TRBV6-1 and TRBJ2-5, with 8 bases aligning to TRBD1. In germline, CDR1 is MNHNS, CDR2 SASEGT. V was clipped by 8 bases and J by 5 bases; unmatched bases: 13. The CDR3 contains 15 residues. The CDR3 DNA reads TGTGCCAGCGGCTTCGAATTGGACAGGGCTGAGACCCAGTACTTC. Its protein product is CASGFELDRAETQYF.

V gene TRBV7-9 combines with J gene TRBJ2-3; 14 bases are a match to TRBD2. V was clipped by 5 bases and J by 8 bases; unmatched bases: 6. The CDR3 has 15 residues. Germline CDR1 SEHNR, CDR2 FQNEAQ (reference sequence). DNA for the CDR3: TGTGCCAGCAGCCCCCCCGGGACTAGCGGGAGTACGCAGTATTTT. This sequence encodes CASSPPGTSGSTQYF.

This clonotype was seen at least ten times. The chain employs TRBV12-3 or TRBV12-4 and TRBJ2-1; 7 nucleotides line up with TRBD2. Trimming cost V 3 bases and J 3 bases; bases outside gene matches: 2. The CDR3 totals 14 residues. CDR3 protein: CASSFGGIYNEQFF. The CDR3 DNA sequence: TGTGCCAGCAGTTTCGGGGGGATCTACAATGAGCAGTTCTTC.

At least ten counts were recorded for this clonotype. The chain is built from TRBV7-2 and TRBJ1-5; D gene unclear. The CDR3 is 15 residues long. Looked up from germline, CDR1 is SGHTA and CDR2 is FQGNSA. V lost 5 bases, J lost 3 bases, and 14 bases lay in between. The CDR3 is CASSTDATFNQPQHF. DNA of the CDR3: TGTGCCAGCAGCACCGACGCAACCTTCAATCAGCCCCAGCATTTT.

At least ten counts were recorded for this clonotype. The genes are TRBV20-1 and TRBJ2-5, with TRBD2 matching over 7 bases. The V gene end was trimmed by 5 bases and the J gene end by 0 bases; junction bases not matched to a gene: 3. Germline CDR1 is DFQATT and CDR2 is SNEGSKA (reference sequence). This CDR3 spans 13 amino acids. The CDR3 loop is CSALAEYQETQYF. CDR3 sequence (DNA): TGCAGTGCTCTAGCGGAGTACCAAGAGACCCAGTACTTC.

This clonotype was seen at least ten times. The chain combines TRBV7-8 with TRBJ1-1; TRBD1 is a possible D gene (6 bases). Germline V gene sequence: CDR1 SGHVS, CDR2 FQNEAQ. V was pared by 3 bases and J by 2 bases, with 16 bases between. This CDR3 comprises 16 residues. The CDR3 sequence is CASSFGQFYTNTEAFF. The DNA for the CDR3 is TGTGCCAGCAGCTTCGGACAGTTTTACACTAACACTGAAGCTTTCTTT.

The table lists this clonotype with a few counts. The chain joins TRBV7-6 to TRBJ2-7, with D hard to call. V gave up 0 bases and J gave up 1 base, with 16 bases separating them. CDR1 and CDR2 (germline): SGHVS, FNYEAQ. The CDR3 totals 17 residues. The CDR3 DNA reads as TGTGCCAGCAGCTTAGCGAACTACAAAGGTCGATCCTACGAGCAGTACTTC. It translates to CASSLANYKGRSYEQYF. Filled out from reference TRBV7-6 and TRBJ2-7, the complete variable domain reads GAGVSQSPRYKVTKRGQDVALRCDPISGHVSLYWYRQALGQGPEFLTYFNYEAQQDKSGLPNDRFSAERPEGSISTLTIQRTEQRDSAMYRCASSLANYKGRSYEQYFGPGTRLTVT.

This chain links TRBV7-2 with TRBJ1-6, with D unresolved. Looked up from germline, CDR1 is SGHTA and CDR2 is FQGNSA. V dropped 2 bases and J dropped 6 bases, with 8 bases sitting between them. This CDR3 spans 14 amino acids. This CDR3 is CASSLWQRNSPLHF. The CDR3 DNA reads as TGTGCCAGCAGCTTATGGCAGCGTAATTCACCCCTCCACTTT.

This chain links TRBV27 with TRBJ1-3; the D is unclear. Trimming stripped 5 bases from V and 0 bases from J, with 17 bases between. Germline lookup yields CDR1 MNHEY and CDR2 SMNVEV (reference sequence). The CDR3 covers 17 residues. The CDR3 nucleotides are TGTGCCAGCAGTCGACGACTACTGGGAGGCTCTGGAAACACCATATATTTT. This encodes CASSRRLLGGSGNTIYF.

This chain joins TRBV12-3 or TRBV12-4 and TRBJ2-4; the D is unclear. The CDR3 is 14 residues long. The V and J ends lost 5 bases and 5 bases respectively, with 13 bases between them. CDR3 nucleotide sequence: TGTGCCAGCAGTCGTAGTTCCCGCGAAAACATTCAGTACTTC. Its translation is CASSRSSRENIQYF.

The gene calls are TRBV19 and TRBJ1-3, with D uncertain. Trimming took off 3 bases at V and 3 bases at J, with 15 bases between the two ends. Per the germline V gene, CDR1 is LNHDA and CDR2 is SQIVND (reference sequence). The CDR3 has 16 residues. The CDR3 is CASSIPPGLDGNTIYF. CDR3 coding DNA: TGTGCCAGTAGTATTCCCCCCGGACTCGATGGAAACACCATATATTTT.

This clonotype appeared many times. The chain couples TRBV12-3 or TRBV12-4 to TRBJ2-3; D not resolved. The CDR3 has 11 residues. Trimming removed 6 bases at V and 7 bases at J, with 8 bases between. In nucleotides, the CDR3 is TGTGCCAGCAGCCCCACGTATACGCAGTATTTT. It encodes CASSPTYTQYF.